This T cell receptor beta chain originates from a study of blood T cell repertoires in COVID-19. For the study at large: The samples span acute and convalescent COVID-19 from the United States, Italy and Spain. PBMCs, B-cell-depleted T cells, or T cells were the source of the cDNA or gDNA that made up the material.

In this sample, this clone turned up a few times. Germline-derived CDR1 and CDR2 are LGHDT and YNNKEL (reference sequence). J lost 5 bases, V lost 4 bases, and 5 bases had no gene match. This CDR3 contains 14 residues. Methods used by the authors: Amplification with reference gene primers provided the estimates of nucleated cell counts. Profiling relied on immunoSEQ multiplex PCR, and the TCRdb table lists in-frame clones only, not all of them. V and J calls and clone size are given by that table; D and trimming were obtained from the DNA. Among tens of thousands of clones listed, roughly nine tenths were seen once.

The source of this sequence is a man in his fifties or sixties with acute or convalescent COVID-19. The sample taken for sequencing was peripheral blood. V and J are TRBV3-1 (or the pseudogene TRBV3-2) and TRBJ2-4; TRBD1 matches at 7 bases. CDR3 nucleotide sequence: TGTGCCAGCAGCCTAACGACAGGGCAAAACATTCAGTACTTC. It is translated as CASSLTTGQNIQYF.